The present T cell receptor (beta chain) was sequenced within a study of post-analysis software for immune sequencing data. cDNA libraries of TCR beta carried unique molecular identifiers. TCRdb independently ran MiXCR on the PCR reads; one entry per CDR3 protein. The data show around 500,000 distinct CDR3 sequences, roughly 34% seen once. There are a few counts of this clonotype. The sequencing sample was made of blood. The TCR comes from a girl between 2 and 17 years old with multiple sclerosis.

CDR3 coding DNA: TGTGCCAGCAGAGACAATAACTATGGCTACACCTTC. Translated, it gives CASRDNNYGYTF. This chain joins TRBV6-6 and TRBJ1-2; D not certain. The CDR3 is made up of 12 amino acids. The germline gives CDR1 MNHNY, CDR2 SVGAGI (reference sequence). Trimming stripped 6 bases from V and 1 base from J, with 6 bases between.